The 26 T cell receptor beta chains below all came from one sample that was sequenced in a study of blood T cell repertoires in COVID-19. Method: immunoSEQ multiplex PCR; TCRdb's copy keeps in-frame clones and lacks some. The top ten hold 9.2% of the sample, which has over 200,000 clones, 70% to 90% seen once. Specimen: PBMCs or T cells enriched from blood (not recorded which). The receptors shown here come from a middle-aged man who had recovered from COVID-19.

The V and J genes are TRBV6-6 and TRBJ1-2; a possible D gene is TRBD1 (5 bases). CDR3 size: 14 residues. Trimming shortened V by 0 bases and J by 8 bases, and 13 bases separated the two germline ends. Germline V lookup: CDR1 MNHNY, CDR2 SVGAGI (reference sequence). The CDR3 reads CASSYSNSGGGYTF. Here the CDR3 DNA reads TGTGCCAGCAGTTACTCGAACAGCGGGGGGGGCTACACCTTC.

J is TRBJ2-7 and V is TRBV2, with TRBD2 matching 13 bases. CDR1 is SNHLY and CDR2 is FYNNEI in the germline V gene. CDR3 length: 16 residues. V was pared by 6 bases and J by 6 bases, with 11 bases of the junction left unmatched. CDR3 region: CASRPLSGTSGIEQYF. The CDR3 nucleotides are TGTGCCAGCAGGCCCTTATCCGGGACTAGCGGGATCGAGCAGTACTTC.

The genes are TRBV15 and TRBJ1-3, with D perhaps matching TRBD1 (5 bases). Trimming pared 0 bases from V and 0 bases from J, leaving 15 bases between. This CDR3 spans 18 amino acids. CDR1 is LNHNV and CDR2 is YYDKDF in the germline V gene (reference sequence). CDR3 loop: CATSRDRGGDPSGNTIYF. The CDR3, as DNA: TGTGCCACCAGCAGAGATCGGGGGGGTGATCCCTCTGGAAACACCATATATTTT.

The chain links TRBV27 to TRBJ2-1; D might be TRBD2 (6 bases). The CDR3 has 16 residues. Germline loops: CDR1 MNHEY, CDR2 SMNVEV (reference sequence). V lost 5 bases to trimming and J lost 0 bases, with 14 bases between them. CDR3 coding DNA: TGTGCCAGCAGTCCTATAGCGACTAGCTCCTACAATGAGCAGTTCTTC. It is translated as CASSPIATSSYNEQFF.

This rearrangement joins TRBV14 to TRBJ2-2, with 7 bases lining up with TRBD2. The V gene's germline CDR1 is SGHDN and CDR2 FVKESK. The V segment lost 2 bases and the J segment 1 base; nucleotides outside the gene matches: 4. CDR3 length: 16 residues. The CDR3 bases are TGTGCCAGCAGCCAATTTTTAGCGGGGAACACCGGGGAGCTGTTTTTT. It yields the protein CASSQFLAGNTGELFF.

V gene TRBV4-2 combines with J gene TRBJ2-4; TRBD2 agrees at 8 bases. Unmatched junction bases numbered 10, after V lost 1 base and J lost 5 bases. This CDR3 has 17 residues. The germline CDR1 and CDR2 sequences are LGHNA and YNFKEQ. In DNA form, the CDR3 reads TGTGCCAGCAGCCAAGCCTGGGGGCTAGCGGGCGAAAACATTCAGTACTTC. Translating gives CASSQAWGLAGENIQYF.

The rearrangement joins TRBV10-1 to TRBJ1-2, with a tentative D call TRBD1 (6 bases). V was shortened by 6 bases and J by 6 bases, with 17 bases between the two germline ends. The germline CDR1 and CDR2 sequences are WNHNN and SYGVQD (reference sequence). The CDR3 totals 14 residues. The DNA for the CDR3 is TGCGCCAGCAGCCCCGGCGGGGGGCTGCATGGCTACACCTTC. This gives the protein CASSPGGGLHGYTF.

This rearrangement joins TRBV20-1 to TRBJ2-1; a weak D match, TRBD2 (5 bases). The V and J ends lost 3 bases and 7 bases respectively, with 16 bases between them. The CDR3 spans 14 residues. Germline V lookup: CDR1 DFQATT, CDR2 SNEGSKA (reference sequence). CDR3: CSASNRRSGNEQFF. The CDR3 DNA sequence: TGCAGTGCTAGTAATCGGCGATCGGGGAATGAGCAGTTCTTC.

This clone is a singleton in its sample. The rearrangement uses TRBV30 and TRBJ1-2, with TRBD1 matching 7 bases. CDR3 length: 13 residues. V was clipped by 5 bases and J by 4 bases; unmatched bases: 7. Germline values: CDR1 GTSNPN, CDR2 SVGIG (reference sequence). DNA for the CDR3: TGTGCCTGGCTCTACAGGGGAGGCTATGGCTACACCTTC. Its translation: CAWLYRGGYGYTF.

The CDR3 DNA sequence: TGTGCCAGCTCGGAGGGGGCACGTTCACCCCTCCACTTT. Its translation: CASSEGARSPLHF. The chain recombines TRBV18 with TRBJ1-6; 7 bases fit TRBD1. The V segment lost 6 bases and the J segment 9 bases; nucleotides outside the gene matches: 5. The CDR3 extends over 13 amino acids. Germline loops: CDR1 KGHSH, CDR2 LQKENI.

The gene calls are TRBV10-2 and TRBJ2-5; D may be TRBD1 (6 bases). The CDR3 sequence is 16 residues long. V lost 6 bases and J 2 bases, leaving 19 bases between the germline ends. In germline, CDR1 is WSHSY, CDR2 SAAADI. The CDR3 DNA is TGCGCCAGCAGCTCCGATCTTATTGGACAGCAAGAGACCCAGTACTTC. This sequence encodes CASSSDLIGQQETQYF.

The CDR3 DNA reads as TGTGCCAGCCACACAGGGGGAGGCTACAATGAGCAGTTCTTC. Amino acid sequence: CASHTGGGYNEQFF. This sequence joins TRBV19 and TRBJ2-1; 8 bases match TRBD1. V lost 9 bases and J lost 3; bases outside the gene matches: 7. The length of the CDR3 is 14 residues. The germline CDR1 and CDR2 sequences are LNHDA and SQIVND (reference sequence).

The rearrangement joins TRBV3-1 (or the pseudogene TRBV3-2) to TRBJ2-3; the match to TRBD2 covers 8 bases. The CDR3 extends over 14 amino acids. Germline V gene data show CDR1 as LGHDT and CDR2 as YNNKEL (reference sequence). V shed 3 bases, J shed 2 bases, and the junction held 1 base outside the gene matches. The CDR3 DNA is TGTGCCAGCAGCCAGGGACTAGTCACAGATACGCAGTATTTT. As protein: CASSQGLVTDTQYF.

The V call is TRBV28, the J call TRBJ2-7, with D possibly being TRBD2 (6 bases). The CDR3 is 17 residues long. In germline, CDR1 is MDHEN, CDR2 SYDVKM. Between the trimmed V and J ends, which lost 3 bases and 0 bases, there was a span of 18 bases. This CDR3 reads CASSFPLGDLSSYEQYF. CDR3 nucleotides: TGTGCCAGCAGTTTCCCCCTGGGGGACTTGAGCTCCTACGAGCAGTACTTC.

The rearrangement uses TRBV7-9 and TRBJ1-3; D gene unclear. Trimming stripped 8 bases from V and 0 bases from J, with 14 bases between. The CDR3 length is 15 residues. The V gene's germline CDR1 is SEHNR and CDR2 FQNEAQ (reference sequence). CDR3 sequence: CASSRAGSSGNTIYF. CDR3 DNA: TGTGCCAGCTCCCGAGCAGGATCCTCTGGAAACACCATATATTTT.

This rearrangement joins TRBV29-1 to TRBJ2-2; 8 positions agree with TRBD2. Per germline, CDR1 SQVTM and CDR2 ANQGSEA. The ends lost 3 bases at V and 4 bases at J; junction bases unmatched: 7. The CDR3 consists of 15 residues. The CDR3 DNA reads TGCAGCGTTGAGGAAGCGGGAGCGGTCACCGGGGAGCTGTTTTTT. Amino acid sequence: CSVEEAGAVTGELFF.

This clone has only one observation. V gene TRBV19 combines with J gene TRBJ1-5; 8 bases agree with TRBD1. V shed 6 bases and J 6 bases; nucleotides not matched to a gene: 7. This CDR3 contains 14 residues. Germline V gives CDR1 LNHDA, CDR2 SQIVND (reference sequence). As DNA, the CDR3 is TGTGCCAGTAGGGACAGGGATCAACGTCAGCCCCAGCATTTT. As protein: CASRDRDQRQPQHF.

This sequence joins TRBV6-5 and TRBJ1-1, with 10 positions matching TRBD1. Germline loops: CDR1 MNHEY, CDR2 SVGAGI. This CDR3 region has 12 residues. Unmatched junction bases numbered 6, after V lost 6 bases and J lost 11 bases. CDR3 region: CASRGTGARAFF. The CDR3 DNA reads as TGTGCCAGCAGAGGGACAGGGGCTCGGGCTTTCTTT.

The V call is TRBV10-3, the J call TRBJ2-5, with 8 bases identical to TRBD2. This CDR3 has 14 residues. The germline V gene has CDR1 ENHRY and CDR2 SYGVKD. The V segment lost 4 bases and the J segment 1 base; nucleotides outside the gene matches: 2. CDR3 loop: CAISAGGSQETQYF. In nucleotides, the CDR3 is TGTGCCATCAGTGCGGGAGGGTCCCAAGAGACCCAGTACTTC.

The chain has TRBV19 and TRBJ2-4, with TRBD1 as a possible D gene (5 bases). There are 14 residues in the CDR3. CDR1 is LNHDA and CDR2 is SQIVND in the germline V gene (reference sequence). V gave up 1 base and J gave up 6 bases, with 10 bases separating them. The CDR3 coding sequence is TGTGCCAGTAGTATAGGACTTCAGGGAAACATTCAGTACTTC. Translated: CASSIGLQGNIQYF.

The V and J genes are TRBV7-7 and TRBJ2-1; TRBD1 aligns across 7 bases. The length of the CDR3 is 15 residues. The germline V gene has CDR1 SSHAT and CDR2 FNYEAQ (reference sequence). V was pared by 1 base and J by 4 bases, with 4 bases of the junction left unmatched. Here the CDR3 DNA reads TGTGCCAGCAGCTTAGGACAGGGAGATTACAATGAGCAGTTCTTC. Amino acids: CASSLGQGDYNEQFF.

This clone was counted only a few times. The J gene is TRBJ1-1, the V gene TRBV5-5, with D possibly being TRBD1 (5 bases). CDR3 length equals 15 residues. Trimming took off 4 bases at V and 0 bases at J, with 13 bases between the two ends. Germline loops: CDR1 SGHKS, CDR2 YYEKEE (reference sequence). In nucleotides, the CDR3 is TGTGCCAGCAGCCGGGGGGATGTGCTGAACACTGAAGCTTTCTTT. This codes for CASSRGDVLNTEAFF.

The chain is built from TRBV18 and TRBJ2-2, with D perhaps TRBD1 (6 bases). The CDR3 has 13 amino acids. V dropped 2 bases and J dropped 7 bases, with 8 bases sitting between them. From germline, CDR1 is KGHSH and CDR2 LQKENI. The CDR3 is CASSPTGNGELFF. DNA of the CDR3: TGTGCCAGCTCACCAACAGGGAACGGGGAGCTGTTTTTT. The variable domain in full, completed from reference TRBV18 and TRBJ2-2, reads NAGVMQNPRHLVRRRGQEARLRCSPMKGHSHVYWYRQLPEEGLKFMVYLQKENIIDESGMPKERFSAEFPKEGPSILRIQQVVRGDSAAYFCASSPTGNGELFFGEGSRLTVL.

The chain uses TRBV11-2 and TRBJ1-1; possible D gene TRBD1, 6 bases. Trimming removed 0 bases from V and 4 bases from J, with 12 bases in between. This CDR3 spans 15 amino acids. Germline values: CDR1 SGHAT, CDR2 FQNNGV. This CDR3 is CASSLEGARGTEAFF. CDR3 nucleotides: TGTGCCAGCAGCTTAGAGGGGGCTAGGGGCACTGAAGCTTTCTTT.

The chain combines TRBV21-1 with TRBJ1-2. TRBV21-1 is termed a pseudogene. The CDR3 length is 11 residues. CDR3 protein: CASTQRCGYTF. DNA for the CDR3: TGTGCCAGCACCCAACGGTGTGGCTACACCTTC.

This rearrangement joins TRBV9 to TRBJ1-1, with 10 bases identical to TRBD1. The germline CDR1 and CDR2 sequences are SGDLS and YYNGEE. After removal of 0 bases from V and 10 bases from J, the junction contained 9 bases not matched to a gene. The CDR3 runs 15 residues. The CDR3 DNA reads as TGTGCCAGCAGCGTAGAGGGACAGGGGAATATAGGAGCTTTCTTT. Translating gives CASSVEGQGNIGAFF.